The following is a TCR beta chain sequence with its context. With 0 bases removed from V and 2 bases from J, the gap between germline ends came to 17 bases. Germline values: CDR1 LGHNA, CDR2 YSLEER. This CDR3 comprises 18 residues. The sample originates from a study of blood T cell repertoires in COVID-19. Across the whole study: COVID-19 samples from acute and convalescent phases originated in the United States, Italy and Spain. The cDNA or gDNA used as material had been derived from T cells, B-cell-depleted T cells, or PBMCs.

Per the original methods: Cell counts per sample came from amplifying reference gene primers. Assay used: immunoSEQ multiplex PCR; TCRdb lists only in-frame clones, some missing. V and J calls and clone size are copied from that table; D and trimming were computed from the DNA. Seen here are 180,000 or so clones, 65% to 80% observed once, and the top ten hold roughly 13%. The TCR originated in a man in his fifties who had recovered from COVID-19. This sequence joins TRBV4-3 and TRBJ1-3; possible D gene TRBD1, 5 bases. Sample: peripheral blood. In DNA form, the CDR3 reads TGCGCCAGCAGCCAAGATGTAGGGGTTTGGGGCGCTGGAAACACCATATATTTT. This codes for CASSQDVGVWGAGNTIYF.